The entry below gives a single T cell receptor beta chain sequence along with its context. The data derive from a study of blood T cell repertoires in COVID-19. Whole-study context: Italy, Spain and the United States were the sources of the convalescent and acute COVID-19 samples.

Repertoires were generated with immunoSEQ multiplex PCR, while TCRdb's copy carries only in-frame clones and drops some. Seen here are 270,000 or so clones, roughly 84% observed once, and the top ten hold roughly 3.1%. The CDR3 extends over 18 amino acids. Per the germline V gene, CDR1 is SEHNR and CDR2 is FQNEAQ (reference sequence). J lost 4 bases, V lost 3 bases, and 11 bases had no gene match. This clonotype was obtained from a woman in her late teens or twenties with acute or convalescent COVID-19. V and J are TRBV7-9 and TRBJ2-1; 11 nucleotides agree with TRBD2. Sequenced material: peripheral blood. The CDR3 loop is CASSFRLAGGGSYNEQFF. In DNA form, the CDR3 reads TGTGCCAGCAGCTTTCGGCTAGCGGGAGGAGGAAGTTACAATGAGCAGTTCTTC.